This T cell receptor beta chain was recorded in a study of shared clonotypes between healthy human individuals. The protocol was immunoSEQ multiplex PCR, while the TCRdb copy is restricted to in-frame clones and leaves out a portion. The table has roughly 2.5 million clones, 85% to 95% seen once. This receptor was obtained from a young man in good health. The source material was naive CD4+ T cells sorted from blood. The subset was: CD45RA+ positively selected.

The CDR3 DNA is TGTGCCAGCAGCACCACAGGGGGCGGCTACGAGCAGTACTTC. Residues: CASSTTGGGYEQYF. This chain connects TRBV4-2 to TRBJ2-7; 9 nucleotides line up with TRBD1. The V segment lost 5 bases and the J segment 3 bases; nucleotides outside the gene matches: 5. This CDR3 spans 14 amino acids. CDR1 LGHNA and CDR2 YNFKEQ come from the germline V gene.